This passage covers 32 T cell receptor beta chains from one sample sequenced in a study of T cell repertoires in cytomegalovirus infection. MiXCR, applied by TCRdb to the reads, yields one record per CDR3 protein. The sample shows about 130,000 distinct CDR3 sequences, 32% of them seen only once. Their antigen targets remain unknown. The sample consisted of CD8+ T cells from cultured PBMCs, taken from culture after CMV antigen stimulation. The receptors here all came from a human donor in good health (CMV status not recorded). Some clones in this sample may be carry-over from other donors' samples.

V usage is TRBV6-2 or TRBV6-3 and J usage is TRBJ2-2; D call uncertain. V lost 0 bases and J 9 bases, leaving 11 bases between the germline ends. Germline CDR1 MNHEY, CDR2 SVGEGT. The CDR3 consists of 14 residues. CDR3: CASSYSANPRELFF. In DNA form, the CDR3 reads TGTGCCAGCAGTTACTCGGCTAATCCGAGGGAGCTGTTTTTT.

V gene TRBV6-5 combines with J gene TRBJ1-1; TRBD1 is a possible D gene (5 bases). CDR3 length equals 15 residues. V was clipped by 5 bases and J by 0 bases, with 13 bases between them. CDR1 is MNHEY, CDR2 SVGAGI, per germline. The CDR3, as DNA: TGTGCCAGCAGTGGCCCGGGGGTTTTGAACACTGAAGCTTTCTTT. It translates to CASSGPGVLNTEAFF.

The rearrangement links TRBV12-3 or TRBV12-4 to TRBJ2-5; weak D call: TRBD2 (7 bases). The CDR3 consists of 15 residues. V shed 8 bases and J shed 2 bases, with 18 bases lying between them. CDR3 sequence (DNA): TGTGCCAGCTGCTTATCCGGGGGGCGACAAGAGACCCAGTACTTC. Its translation: CASCLSGGRQETQYF.

This clonotype was observed at least ten times. The chain links TRBV7-2 to TRBJ2-7, with a tentative D call TRBD1 (6 bases). Trimming shortened V by 6 bases and J by 2 bases, and 17 bases separated the two germline ends. Germline V gene sequence: CDR1 SGHTA, CDR2 FQGNSA. The CDR3 covers 15 residues. As DNA, the CDR3 is TGTGCCAGCAGTACTATACCGGGACAAGCCTACGAGCAGTACTTC. Its protein is CASSTIPGQAYEQYF.

There are a few counts of this clonotype. The chain carries TRBV11-2 and TRBJ2-7; D gene ambiguous. The CDR3 runs to 15 residues. CDR1 is SGHAT, CDR2 FQNNGV, per germline. The V gene lost 0 bases and the J gene lost 0 bases, with 9 bases spanning the gap. The CDR3 loop reads CASSLEFGSSYEQYF. The CDR3 DNA follows: TGTGCCAGCAGCTTAGAATTCGGCAGCTCCTACGAGCAGTACTTC.

This clonotype came up a few times. The V gene is TRBV6-2 or TRBV6-3, the J gene TRBJ1-2; 7 bases are a match to TRBD1. Germline assignment: CDR1 MNHEY and CDR2 SVGEGT. Trimming cost V 7 bases and J 6 bases; bases outside gene matches: 14. The CDR3 is 15 residues long. CDR3 sequence (DNA): TGTGCCAGCACCGAACGGGGTCGACAGGGACATGGCTACACCTTC. Its translation is CASTERGRQGHGYTF.

This rearrangement joins TRBV11-2 to TRBJ2-5; D may be TRBD2 (6 bases). The CDR3 contains 16 residues. Trimming took off 1 base at V and 1 base at J, with 13 bases between the two ends. Germline values: CDR1 SGHAT, CDR2 FQNNGV. The CDR3 bases are TGTGCCAGCAGCTTAGTCCCGGGGGTGACCCAAGAGACCCAGTACTTC. Translated: CASSLVPGVTQETQYF. Using reference TRBV11-2 and TRBJ2-5 for the parts outside the CDR3, the full variable domain is EAGVAQSPRYKIIEKRQSVAFWCNPISGHATLYWYQQILGQGPKLLIQFQNNGVVDDSQLPKDRFSAERLKGVDSTLKIQPAKLEDSAVYLCASSLVPGVTQETQYFGPGTRLLVL.

The chain is built from TRBV7-2 and TRBJ2-6, with no clear D. Between the trimmed V and J ends, which lost 4 bases and 1 base, there was a span of 11 bases. This CDR3 is built from 16 residues. The germline V gene encodes CDR1 SGHTA and CDR2 FQGNSA. The CDR3 bases are TGTGCCAGCAGCTATGTAGGCGTTTCTGGGGCCAACGTCCTGACTTTC. It is translated as CASSYVGVSGANVLTF.

This clonotype was counted ten times or more. The chain combines TRBV15 with TRBJ1-1; 7 positions match TRBD1. The junction had 6 bases not matched to a gene; V was cut back by 5 bases and J by 0 bases. Germline assignment: CDR1 LNHNV and CDR2 YYDKDF (reference sequence). CDR3 length: 15 residues. For the CDR3, the DNA is TGTGCCACCAGCCTGTGGACAGGTATGAACACTGAAGCTTTCTTT. This translates into CATSLWTGMNTEAFF.

There are a few counts of this clonotype. The chain uses TRBV6-1 and TRBJ1-2, with 8 bases lining up with TRBD1. The trim removed 7 bases at V and 8 bases at J, leaving 6 bases unmatched. The germline CDR1 and CDR2 sequences are MNHNS and SASEGT. CDR3 size: 12 residues. CDR3 nucleotide sequence: TGTGCCAGCATGACAGGGGCAGAGGGCTACACCTTC. Its translation: CASMTGAEGYTF.

The chain recombines TRBV6-1 with TRBJ1-2; 7 bases are shared with TRBD1. This CDR3 comprises 16 residues. The germline V gene has CDR1 MNHNS and CDR2 SASEGT. The J segment lost 0 bases and the V segment lost 5 bases, leaving 9 bases of the junction unmatched. The CDR3 DNA follows: TGTGCCAGCAGTCCCCACGGACAGGCTGCTAACTATGGCTACACCTTC. It yields the protein CASSPHGQAANYGYTF.

This clonotype was detected a few times. Likely a read error: the CDR3 ends without its conserved phenylalanine or tryptophan. It is unclear where the CDR3 begins or ends on the DNA, so no DNA is shown, and the CDR3 is as TCRdb lists it. This chain uses TRBV2 with TRBJ2-1; the table calls TRBD1, which could not be checked here. Both ends counted, the CDR3 spans 13 residues. Germline CDR1 SNHLY, CDR2 FYNNEI. Here the CDR3 reads CASSAPEPGTGSL.

The gene calls are TRBV14 and TRBJ1-5; D gene unclear. The V end lost 1 base, the J end lost 7 bases, and 8 bases lay between the germline ends. Germline assignment: CDR1 SGHDN and CDR2 FVKESK. This CDR3 has 13 amino acids. CDR3 nucleotide sequence: TGTGCCAGCAGCCAAGGCCGGAGCCAGCCCCAGCATTTT. It encodes CASSQGRSQPQHF.

DNA for the CDR3: TGCGCCAGCAGCCAAGATCGGGCCCGGGACATATCGTCCTCCTATAATTCACCCCTCCACTTT. Translation gives CASSQDRARDISSSYNSPLHF. The rearrangement joins TRBV4-3 to TRBJ1-6, with a weak D call TRBD1 (6 bases). CDR1 and CDR2 (germline): LGHNA, YSLEER. V shed 0 bases and J shed 0 bases, with 21 bases lying between them. The CDR3 is 21 amino acids.

The CDR3 region has the DNA TGTGCCAGCGAGGGACCCCCCCGCTACGAGCAGTACTTC. This gives the protein CASEGPPRYEQYF. The rearrangement links TRBV7-9 to TRBJ2-7, with D possibly called TRBD1 or TRBD2 (5 bases each). Germline V gene data show CDR1 as SEHNR and CDR2 as FQNEAQ (reference sequence). The CDR3 runs to 13 residues. Trimming took 8 bases from V and 3 from J, leaving 14 bases between them.

The rearrangement uses TRBV4-1 and TRBJ1-1; D gene unclear. V lost 0 bases and J 1 base, leaving 9 bases between the germline ends. The CDR3 totals 15 residues. Germline assignment: CDR1 MGHRA and CDR2 YSYEKL. CDR3 residues: CASSQDWEENTEAFF. The CDR3 coding sequence is TGCGCCAGCAGCCAAGATTGGGAAGAGAACACTGAAGCTTTCTTT.

V and J are TRBV4-3 and TRBJ2-7; 7 bases fit TRBD1. The germline gives CDR1 LGHNA, CDR2 YSLEER. With 0 bases clipped from V and 2 bases from J, the junction kept 4 bases outside the gene matches. The CDR3 has 15 amino acids. CDR3 DNA sequence: TGCGCCAGCAGCCAAGATCGGGACAGTGCCTACGAGCAGTACTTC. Encoded protein: CASSQDRDSAYEQYF.

This clonotype was seen many times. The chain employs TRBV7-2 and TRBJ1-4; 11 bases align to TRBD1. CDR3 length: 15 residues. V lost 5 bases and J lost 14; bases outside the gene matches: 13. Germline V gives CDR1 SGHTA, CDR2 FQGNSA. CDR3 protein: CASSAGQGASLGLFF. Here the CDR3 DNA reads TGTGCCAGCAGCGCCGGACAGGGGGCATCCCTAGGGCTGTTTTTT.

In this sample, this clonotype turned up many times. The chain couples TRBV7-6 to TRBJ2-7; TRBD1 or TRBD2 may be the D gene (5 bases each). V was shortened by 1 base and J by 6 bases, with 19 bases between the two germline ends. The CDR3 has 16 residues. CDR1 is SGHVS, CDR2 FNYEAQ, per germline. The CDR3 DNA reads as TGTGCCAGCAGCTTAGTCCCCCTTTTTTGGGGGACCGAGCAGTACTTC. Protein: CASSLVPLFWGTEQYF. Supplemented by reference TRBV7-6 and TRBJ2-7, the full variable domain reads GAGVSQSPRYKVTKRGQDVALRCDPISGHVSLYWYRQALGQGPEFLTYFNYEAQQDKSGLPNDRFSAERPEGSISTLTIQRTEQRDSAMYRCASSLVPLFWGTEQYFGPGTRLTVT.

This clonotype was counted ten times or more. The chain uses TRBV7-8 and TRBJ1-5; a possible D gene is TRBD1 (6 bases). The CDR3 runs to 16 residues. V was shortened by 0 bases and J by 0 bases, with 9 bases between the two germline ends. CDR1 is SGHVS, CDR2 FQNEAQ, per germline. The DNA of the CDR3 is TGTGCCAGCAGCTTAGCGCACAGGGCTAGCAATCAGCCCCAGCATTTT. Translated, it gives CASSLAHRASNQPQHF.

The CDR3 sequence: CASSEEEEQFF. DNA for the CDR3: TGTGCCAGCAGTGAAGAGGAGGAGCAGTTCTTC. The chain joins TRBV2 to TRBJ2-1; no reliable D call. Deletions cut 1 base from V and 10 bases from J, with 5 bases between. This CDR3 is 11 amino acids long. CDR1 SNHLY and CDR2 FYNNEI come from the germline V gene.

The V and J genes are TRBV12-3 or TRBV12-4 and TRBJ2-7; 9 bases map to TRBD1. CDR3 length equals 14 residues. With V trimmed by 8 bases and J by 6 bases, 11 bases remained unmatched. This CDR3 is CASLRTGEAVEQYF. CDR3 nucleotides: TGTGCCAGCCTTCGGACAGGGGAGGCCGTCGAGCAGTACTTC.

V gene TRBV5-1 combines with J gene TRBJ2-3; D perhaps matches TRBD2 (6 bases). V lost 0 bases, J lost 2 bases, and 16 bases lay in between. The CDR3 runs 17 residues. The germline V gene encodes CDR1 SGHRS and CDR2 YFSETQ. CDR3 loop: CASSLANAGPSTDTQYF. CDR3 in DNA: TGCGCCAGCAGCTTGGCCAACGCGGGGCCTTCCACAGATACGCAGTATTTT. Variable domain in full (rest from reference TRBV5-1 and TRBJ2-3): KAGVTQTPRYLIKTRGQQVTLSCSPISGHRSVSWYQQTPGQGLQFLFEYFSETQRNKGNFPGRFSGRQFSNSRSEMNVSTLELGDSALYLCASSLANAGPSTDTQYFGPGTRLTVL.

The chain combines TRBV6-5 with TRBJ2-2; weak D call: TRBD1 (6 bases). The CDR3 is 15 amino acids. V shed 6 bases and J shed 0 bases, with 11 bases lying between them. Germline CDR1 MNHEY, CDR2 SVGAGI. The CDR3, as DNA: TGTGCCAGCAGATTGGACAGATCGAACACCGGGGAGCTGTTTTTT. Translation: CASRLDRSNTGELFF.

CDR3 coding DNA: TGTGCCAGCAGCTTGCTATCGGCAAATCAGCCCCAGCATTTT. Protein: CASSLLSANQPQHF. V and J are TRBV5-6 and TRBJ1-5; no firm D call. V lost 1 base and J 4 bases, leaving 9 bases between the germline ends. Germline CDR1 and CDR2: SGHDT and YYEEEE. The CDR3 length is 14 residues.

This clonotype has only a few counts. This chain connects TRBV7-6 to TRBJ2-5, with 9 bases lining up with TRBD2. The CDR3 length is 15 residues. Germline CDR1 is SGHVS and CDR2 is FNYEAQ. V gave up 6 bases and J gave up 2 bases; unmatched junction bases: 7. CDR3 in DNA: TGTGCCAGCAGTCTTATAGCGGGGGAGCAAGAGACCCAGTACTTC. Protein sequence: CASSLIAGEQETQYF.

This clonotype has just a few counts. V is TRBV6-5 and J is TRBJ2-3; D unresolved. The CDR3 spans 13 residues. Germline V gene lookup returns CDR1 MNHEY and CDR2 SVGAGI. V lost 8 bases, J lost 2 bases, and 11 bases lay in between. CDR3: CASGNYHTDTQYF. In DNA, the CDR3 is TGTGCCAGCGGTAACTACCACACAGATACGCAGTATTTT.

About this clonotype itself: Given a much more abundant clone one base away, this may be a read error. The chain couples TRBV12-3 or TRBV12-4 to TRBJ2-3; 10 bases match TRBD2. V was pared by 9 bases and J by 2 bases, with 5 bases of the junction left unmatched. The CDR3 is 14 residues long. The CDR3 region is CASTSGVYTDTQYF. The DNA of the CDR3 is TGTGCCAGTACTAGCGGGGTGTACACAGATACGCAGTATTTT.

The CDR3 loop is CASSTILGQGRGGYTF. In DNA, the CDR3 is TGTGCCAGTAGTACGATCCTGGGACAGGGACGCGGTGGCTACACCTTC. This chain joins TRBV19 and TRBJ1-2; 9 bases map to TRBD1. The CDR3 has 16 residues. Trimming cost V 4 bases and J 7 bases; bases outside gene matches: 13. CDR1 and CDR2 (germline): LNHDA, SQIVND (reference sequence).

This chain uses TRBV4-2 with TRBJ2-7, with D tentatively TRBD1 (5 bases). Trimming took 4 bases from V and 2 from J, leaving 18 bases between them. This CDR3 spans 16 amino acids. Looked up from germline, CDR1 is LGHNA and CDR2 is YNFKEQ. CDR3 nucleotides: TGTGCCAGCAGCCCAAACTACGACAGTCCTACCTACGAGCAGTACTTC. Its translation is CASSPNYDSPTYEQYF.

CDR3 in amino acids: CSAREPSGVFSYNEQFF. The CDR3 region has the DNA TGCAGTGCTAGAGAGCCTAGCGGGGTGTTCTCCTACAATGAGCAGTTCTTC. The chain couples TRBV20-1 to TRBJ2-1; 9 bases fit TRBD2. This CDR3 spans 17 amino acids. The junction had 6 bases not matched to a gene; V was cut back by 0 bases and J by 0 bases. The V gene's germline CDR1 is DFQATT and CDR2 SNEGSKA (reference sequence).

There are a few counts of this clonotype. The chain couples TRBV6-1 to TRBJ2-3; 7 bases map to TRBD2. V was pared by 5 bases and J by 2 bases, with 7 bases of the junction left unmatched. The germline gives CDR1 MNHNS, CDR2 SASEGT. The CDR3 is made up of 15 amino acids. DNA of the CDR3: TGTGCCAGCAGTTATATGAGCGGGGTCACAGATACGCAGTATTTT. Protein sequence: CASSYMSGVTDTQYF.